This TCR beta chain is drawn from a study of blood T cell repertoires in COVID-19. At the level of the study: Both acute and convalescent COVID-19 samples were obtained from the United States, Italy and Spain.

In the source study's methods: Scientists estimated how many nucleated cells there were by amplifying reference gene primers. Generated by immunoSEQ multiplex PCR, the TCRdb table keeps only in-frame clones and is missing some. V and J calls and clone size are as listed in that table; D and trimming were resolved from the DNA. The sample includes under 200,000 clones, approximately 83% of them seen just once. Per germline, CDR1 SEHNR and CDR2 FQNEAQ (reference sequence). The V and J ends lost 0 bases and 0 bases respectively, with 16 bases between them. This CDR3 has 18 amino acids. V is TRBV7-9 and J is TRBJ2-3, with a tentative D call TRBD1 (5 bases). The TCR sequence derives from a human donor in a cohort sampled during active COVID-19. Sequencing used peripheral blood. The CDR3 DNA follows: TGTGCCAGCAGCTTAGCCCCTGGGGCAGGGTTTAGCACAGATACGCAGTATTTT. Its protein is CASSLAPGAGFSTDTQYF.